The clone carrying this T cell receptor beta chain was detected a few times. What it binds is unknown. cDNA synthesis used the whole RNA isolate, giving expressed TCRB sequences. TCRdb keeps only in-frame clones here, not all; method: immunoSEQ multiplex PCR. The repertoire holds 150,000 or so clones, with 8% to 9.5% as singletons. The data are from a study of beta chain features in type 1 diabetes. Overall study context: Over all samples combined, some 110 million sorted cells were examined.

Study-level points and caveats: These data did not resolve whether HLA type affects TCRB rearrangement. Because the template was cDNA, high-expressing cells might be over-represented. People with Type 1 diabetes carried modestly yet significantly shorter TCRB CDR3s in all four CD4+ subsets.

The ends lost 7 bases at V and 7 bases at J; junction bases unmatched: 12. CDR3 size: 16 residues. Germline loops: CDR1 SGHKS, CDR2 YYEKEE (reference sequence). The receptor was isolated from a woman younger than 30 with type 1 diabetes. The chain recombines TRBV5-5 with TRBJ2-1; 12 bases line up with TRBD1. Sequenced: central memory CD4+ T cells from blood. The CDR3 coding sequence is TGTGCCAGCGCCCCGATAGGGACAGGGGGCTTTAATGAGCAGTTCTTC. Encoded protein: CASAPIGTGGFNEQFF.